The rows below give T cell receptor beta chains drawn from one sample of a study of cytomegalovirus exposure and HLA in healthy donors. Assay: immunoSEQ multiplex PCR; the TCRdb copy retains only in-frame clones and omits some. The data contain about 80,000 clones, 70% to 80% of them singletons. The sequenced sample was PBMCs. These TCRs come from a man in his thirties or forties in good health and CMV-seronegative. Each CDR3 is given with its conserved first and last residue. D genes are given only for firm matches. Clone size is shown for a subset of rows, as once, few, many or a class of expanded clone.

size: NA; D: NA; J: TRBJ2-7; V: TRBV2; DNA: TGTGCCAGCAGCAGGAATGTGGACGAGCAGTACTTC; CDR3: CASSRNVDEQYF
size: NA; D: NA; J: TRBJ2-5; V: TRBV27; DNA: TGTGCCAGCTTCCTTCAAGGGGTTAGTACCGAGACCCAGTACTTC; CDR3: CASFLQGVSTETQYF
size: NA; D: NA; J: TRBJ2-3; V: TRBV19; DNA: TGTGCCAGTAGTGCGGGGGCAGACACAGATACGCAGTATTTT; CDR3: CASSAGADTDTQYF
size: NA; D: NA; J: TRBJ2-7; V: TRBV10-3; DNA: TGTGCCATCAGTGGACGACTAGGGTCCTATTACAACGAGCAGTACTTC; CDR3: CAISGRLGSYYNEQYF
size: NA; D: NA; J: TRBJ1-3; V: TRBV2; DNA: TGTGCCAGCATCCCAGACTTGACGACGGCCACCGGAAACACCATATATTTT; CDR3: CASIPDLTTATGNTIYF
size: NA; D: TRBD1; J: TRBJ1-2; V: TRBV18; DNA: TGTGCCAGCTCACCACGGACAGGGGGGACGGATGGCTACACCTTC; CDR3: CASSPRTGGTDGYTF
size: NA; D: NA; J: TRBJ1-2; V: TRBV7-9; DNA: TGTGCCAGCAGGAGGGACATTGATGGCTACACCTTT; CDR3: CASRRDIDGYTF
size: NA; D: NA; J: TRBJ1-5; V: TRBV5-4; DNA: TGTGCCAGCAGCCCACCAAAGTCGGGCAGGGTAGGACGAAGGAATCAGCCCCAGCATTTT; CDR3: CASSPPKSGRVGRRNQPQHF
size: NA; D: NA; J: TRBJ1-5; V: TRBV19; DNA: TGTGCCAGTAGTATAGGGGGGCGTCAGCCCCAGCATTTT; CDR3: CASSIGGRQPQHF
size: NA; D: NA; J: TRBJ2-7; V: TRBV5-6; DNA: TGTGCCAGCAGCGGGTGGGGCGAGCAGTACTTC; CDR3: CASSGWGEQYF
size: NA; D: NA; J: TRBJ2-7; V: TRBV7-9; DNA: TGTGCCAGCAGAAGAGGGTCCTACGAGCAGTACTTC; CDR3: CASRRGSYEQYF
size: NA; D: TRBD1; J: TRBJ2-7; V: TRBV28; DNA: TGTGCCAGCAGTCCGTCAGGGGGTGTCACCTACGAGCAGTACTTC; CDR3: CASSPSGGVTYEQYF
size: NA; D: NA; J: TRBJ2-7; V: TRBV25-1; DNA: TGTGCCAGCAGCGGGAAAGGTCTCTACGAGCAGTACTTC; CDR3: CASSGKGLYEQYF
size: NA; D: NA; J: TRBJ1-2; V: TRBV4-1; DNA: TGCGCCAGCAGCCGAGCAGGGACACCTAACTATGGCTACACCTTC; CDR3: CASSRAGTPNYGYTF
size: NA; D: TRBD2; J: TRBJ2-1; V: TRBV6-4; DNA: TGTGCCAGCAGTGACATGGGGACTAAATCCTACAATGAGCAGTTCTTC; CDR3: CASSDMGTKSYNEQFF
size: NA; D: NA; J: TRBJ1-5; V: TRBV28; DNA: TGTGCCAGCAGGCAATCCGGGACACTTAATCAGCCCCAGCATTTT; CDR3: CASRQSGTLNQPQHF
size: NA; D: TRBD1; J: TRBJ2-6; V: TRBV15; DNA: TGTGCCACGGGGGACCGGGACAGGGGGCTTGGGGCCAACGTCCTGACTTTC; CDR3: CATGDRDRGLGANVLTF
size: few; D: NA; J: TRBJ2-2; V: TRBV4-3; DNA: TGCGCCAGCAGCCAAACGGGCGGGCCTTACACCGGGGAGCTGTTTTTT; CDR3: CASSQTGGPYTGELFF
size: few; D: NA; J: TRBJ2-7; V: TRBV4-2; DNA: TGTGCCAGCAGCCAAGATTTGAGGATTTACGAGCAGTACTTC; CDR3: CASSQDLRIYEQYF
size: once; D: NA; J: TRBJ2-1; V: TRBV27; DNA: TGTGCCAGCAGTCTACAGGGTGTCTCCTACAATGAGCAGTTCTTC; CDR3: CASSLQGVSYNEQFF
size: NA; D: NA; J: TRBJ2-5; V: TRBV20-1; DNA: TGCAGTGCTAGTAGTCCATCGACCCAGTACTTC; CDR3: CSASSPSTQYF
size: NA; D: TRBD2; J: TRBJ2-1; V: TRBV30; DNA: TGTGCCTGGAGGTATTGGGGCGGGGGGGGCAGGGACAATGAGCAGTTCTTC; CDR3: CAWRYWGGGGRDNEQFF
size: NA; D: TRBD2; J: TRBJ2-1; V: TRBV27; DNA: TGTGCCAGCAGACTAGCGGGAGGGGACAATGAGCAGTTCTTC; CDR3: CASRLAGGDNEQFF
size: once; D: NA; J: TRBJ1-1; V: TRBV27; DNA: TGTGCCAGCTGGAGAGGGTCCGTCGACGAAGCTTTCTTT; CDR3: CASWRGSVDEAFF
size: NA; D: NA; J: TRBJ1-5; V: TRBV6-1; DNA: TGTGCCAGCAGGGGACCAGGGGTCAATCAGCCCCAGCATTTT; CDR3: CASRGPGVNQPQHF
size: NA; D: NA; J: TRBJ1-1; V: TRBV12-5; DNA: TGTGCTAGTGCCCTGGGGGGGACGGGGGCTGAAGCTTTCTTT; CDR3: CASALGGTGAEAFF
size: NA; D: TRBD1; J: TRBJ2-1; V: TRBV7-9; DNA: TGTGCCAGCAGCCCGACAGGGAACAATGAGCAGTTCTTC; CDR3: CASSPTGNNEQFF
size: NA; D: NA; J: TRBJ2-7; V: TRBV25-1; DNA: TGTGCCAGCGCGGTTGCCTACGAGCAGTACTTC; CDR3: CASAVAYEQYF
size: NA; D: NA; J: TRBJ2-7; V: TRBV30; DNA: TGTGCCTGGAGTCGGGGCGAGCAGTACTTC; CDR3: CAWSRGEQYF